This is a list of T cell receptor beta chains from one sample in a study of OX40 agonist ivuxolimab in advanced cancers. Assay used: immunoSEQ multiplex PCR; TCRdb lists only in-frame clones, some missing. The sample lists about 50,000 clones; over 85% were seen once. Sample: CD4+ or CD8+ T cells sorted from blood, taken in a trial of the OX40 agonist ivuxolimab. The origin of the receptors is an adult with an advanced solid tumor such as melanoma, head and neck, liver or kidney cancer. Both conserved end residues are trimmed from each CDR3.

V	J	CDR3
TRBV10-3	TRBJ1-5	AISDLQGMGQPQH
TRBV6-4	TRBJ2-5	ASSDPGQGPRETQY
TRBV19	TRBJ1-1	ASSIDRETGTTEAF
TRBV19	TRBJ1-1	ASSTPGSKNTEAF
TRBV28	TRBJ2-1	ASSPGQTEQF
TRBV14	TRBJ2-1	ASSPQENLAGWGAEQF
TRBV27	TRBJ1-4	ASSLSSFTGELNEKLF
TRBV6-5	TRBJ2-1	ASSYSRDRTYNEQF
TRBV9	TRBJ2-5	ASSVGIWRETQY
TRBV11-3	TRBJ2-1	ASSPRGGDEQF
TRBV9	TRBJ1-2	ASSVGVLPPANYGYT
TRBV5-4	TRBJ2-7	ASSFDQQGYEQY
TRBV27	TRBJ2-7	ASSLGGYSYEQY
TRBV7-3	TRBJ2-1	ASSLTTSGYNEQF
TRBV7-6	TRBJ2-1	ASSLNSVGGFDNEQF
TRBV7-2	TRBJ2-7	ASSLGLAAYEQY
TRBV11-2	TRBJ1-2	ASSPSAGAVYYGYT
TRBV9	TRBJ1-5	ASSVVPSPIDRLPFYSNQPQH
TRBV29-1	TRBJ2-1	SVWTSESYNEQF
TRBV7-8	TRBJ2-3	ASSLGPQGTVTQY
TRBV9	TRBJ2-1	ASSVESGLNEQF
TRBV4-3	TRBJ2-7	ASSQGLEGYEQY
TRBV5-1	TRBJ2-2	ASSLGGTENTGELF
TRBV28	TRBJ2-1	ASRRAQTYNEQF
TRBV5-6	TRBJ2-7	ASSPQLNYEQY
TRBV4-3	TRBJ2-7	ASSQGFVSSGSRGYEQY
TRBV7-8	TRBJ2-7	ASSLVEYEQY
TRBV9	TRBJ2-1	ASSEGTSGTYNEQF
TRBV25-1	TRBJ1-5	ASSEWQRNQPQH
TRBV14	TRBJ2-2	ASSQGFTGELF
TRBV9	TRBJ2-7	ASSELDNYEQY
TRBV11-2	TRBJ2-1	ASSFFDSFNEQF
TRBV5-8	TRBJ2-2	ASSSMDRGFTGELF
TRBV7-9	TRBJ2-6	ASSLASTSPHNVLT
TRBV19	TRBJ2-7	ASSIDLRTSYEQY
TRBV27	TRBJ1-4	ASSLSRQGSGNEKLF
TRBV9	TRBJ2-5	ASSPSGIPPETQY
TRBV5-1	TRBJ2-7	ASTATSGRYEQY
TRBV7-6	TRBJ2-1	ASSLAAQTSGRNNEQF
TRBV6-5	TRBJ1-3	ASSYGAGLSGNTIY
TRBV5-1	TRBJ2-7	ASSLFPGDPYYEQY
TRBV28	TRBJ1-5	ASSLSGKGNQPQH
TRBV29-1	TRBJ1-3	SARTGSGNTIY
TRBV4-3	TRBJ1-2	ASSQDRTDHGYT
TRBV27	TRBJ2-7	ASSPAGRPHEQY
TRBV15	TRBJ2-7	ATSRDLFSGSYEQY
TRBV15	TRBJ1-2	ATSRWDTAGDGYT
TRBV7-9	TRBJ1-2	ASSLDTGVFYGYT
TRBV28	TRBJ2-4	ASSSWVGPDIQY
TRBV27	TRBJ1-5	ASRQGTTQNQPQH
TRBV27	TRBJ2-7	ASSWTGPLDEQY
TRBV21-1	TRBJ2-1	ASSKDWDSAYNEQF
TRBV4-1	TRBJ1-6	ASSRGTGQAYNSPLH
TRBV4-2	TRBJ2-3	ASSQDGLSTDTQY
TRBV10-3	TRBJ2-7	AISSPGLVNYEQY
TRBV19	TRBJ2-5	ASSIFFGGLVETQY
TRBV13	TRBJ2-1	ASSPLAGVFDEQF
TRBV15	TRBJ2-1	ATSRDTGGELYNEQF